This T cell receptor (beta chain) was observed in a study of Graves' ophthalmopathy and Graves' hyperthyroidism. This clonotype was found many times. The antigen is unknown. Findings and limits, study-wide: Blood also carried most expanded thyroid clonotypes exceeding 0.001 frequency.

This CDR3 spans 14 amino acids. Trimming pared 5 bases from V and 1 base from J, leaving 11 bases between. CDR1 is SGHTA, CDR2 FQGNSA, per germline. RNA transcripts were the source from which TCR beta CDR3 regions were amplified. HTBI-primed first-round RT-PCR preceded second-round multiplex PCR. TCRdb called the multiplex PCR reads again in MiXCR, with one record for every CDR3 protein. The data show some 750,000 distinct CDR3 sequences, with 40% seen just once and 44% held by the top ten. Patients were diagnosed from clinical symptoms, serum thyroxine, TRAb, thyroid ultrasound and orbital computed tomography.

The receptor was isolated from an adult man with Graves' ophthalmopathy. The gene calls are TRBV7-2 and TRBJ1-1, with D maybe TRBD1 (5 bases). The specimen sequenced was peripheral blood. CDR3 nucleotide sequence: TGTGCCAGCAGCCCCCTGGACACGAACACTGAAGCTTTCTTT. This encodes CASSPLDTNTEAFF.